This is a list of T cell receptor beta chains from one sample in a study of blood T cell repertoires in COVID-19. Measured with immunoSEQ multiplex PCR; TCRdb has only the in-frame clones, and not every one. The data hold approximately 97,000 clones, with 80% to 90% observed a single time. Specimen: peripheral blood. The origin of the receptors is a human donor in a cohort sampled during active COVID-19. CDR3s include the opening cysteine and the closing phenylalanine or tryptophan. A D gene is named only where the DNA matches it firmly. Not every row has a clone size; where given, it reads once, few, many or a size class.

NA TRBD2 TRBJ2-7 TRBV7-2 CASSPPGAGAREQYF TGTGCCAGCAGCCCCCCTGGAGCGGGAGCGAGGGAGCAGTACTTC
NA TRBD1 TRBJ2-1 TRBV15 CATSRGDRLREQFF TGTGCCACCAGCAGAGGGGACAGGTTAAGGGAGCAGTTCTTC
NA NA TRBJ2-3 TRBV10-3 CAISAGGPTDTQYF TGTGCCATCAGTGCGGGCGGGCCCACAGATACGCAGTATTTT
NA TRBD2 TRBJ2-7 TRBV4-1 CASSQDALAEAYEQYF TGCGCCAGCAGCCAAGACGCCCTAGCGGAGGCCTACGAGCAGTACTTC
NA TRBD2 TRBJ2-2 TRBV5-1 CASSLEAAGGTGELFF TGCGCCAGCAGCTTGGAGGCAGCGGGAGGCACCGGGGAGCTGTTTTTT
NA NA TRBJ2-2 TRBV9 CASSALMAANTGELFF TGTGCCAGCAGCGCACTCATGGCGGCAAACACCGGGGAGCTGTTTTTT
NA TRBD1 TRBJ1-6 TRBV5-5 CASSPTGLYNSPLHF TGTGCCAGCAGCCCGACAGGGTTATATAATTCACCCCTCCACTTT
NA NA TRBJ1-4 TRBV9 CASSAGGWGEKLFF TGTGCCAGCAGCGCCGGGGGATGGGGTGAAAAACTGTTTTTT
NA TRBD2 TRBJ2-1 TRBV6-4 CAPVGTSAYNEQFF TGTGCCCCCGTTGGGACTAGCGCCTACAATGAGCAGTTCTTC
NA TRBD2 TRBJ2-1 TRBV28 CASSLTSGRAGEQFF TGTGCCAGCAGCCTGACTAGCGGGAGGGCCGGTGAGCAGTTCTTC
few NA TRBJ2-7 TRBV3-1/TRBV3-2 CASSPRAGEQYF TGTGCCAGCAGCCCCAGGGCGGGGGAGCAGTACTTC
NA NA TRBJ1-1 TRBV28 CASSLWTLGTEAFF TGTGCCAGCAGTTTATGGACCCTCGGGACTGAAGCTTTCTTT
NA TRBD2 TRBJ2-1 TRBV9 CASSVEAGGPHNEQFF TGTGCCAGCAGCGTAGAAGCGGGAGGGCCCCACAATGAGCAGTTCTTC
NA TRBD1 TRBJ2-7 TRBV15 CATSRDRGPGEQYF TGTGCCACCAGCAGGGACAGGGGACCGGGCGAGCAGTACTTC
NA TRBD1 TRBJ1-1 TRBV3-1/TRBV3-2 CASSHLTGVEAFF TGTGCCAGCAGCCACCTAACAGGGGTTGAAGCTTTCTTT
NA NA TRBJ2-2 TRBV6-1 CASSEIGAANTGELFF TGTGCCAGCAGTGAAATTGGGGCAGCGAACACCGGGGAGCTGTTTTTT
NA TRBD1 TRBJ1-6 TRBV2 CARSQGSGSRSPLHF TGTGCCAGATCACAGGGGTCGGGTTCGCGGTCACCCCTCCACTTT
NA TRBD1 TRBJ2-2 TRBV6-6 CASSRGQGSTGELFF TGTGCCAGCAGTCGAGGACAGGGTAGTACCGGGGAGCTGTTTTTT
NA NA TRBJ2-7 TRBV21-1 CASSKREATAYEQYF TGTGCCAGCAGCAAAAGAGAGGCGACCGCATACGAGCAGTACTTC
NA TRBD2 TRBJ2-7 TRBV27 CASSLKGLAGPVVFEQYF TGTGCCAGCAGTTTAAAGGGGCTAGCGGGGCCCGTCGTCTTCGAGCAGTACTTC
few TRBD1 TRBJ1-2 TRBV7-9 CASSFTSLTGEVDGYTF TGTGCCAGCAGCTTTACATCGTTGACAGGGGAGGTGGATGGCTACACCTTC
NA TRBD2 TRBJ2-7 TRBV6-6 CASSLALLAGGYEQYF TGTGCCAGCAGTTTAGCTCTACTAGCGGGGGGATATGAGCAGTACTTC
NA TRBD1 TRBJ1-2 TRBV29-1 CSSGQGADYGYTF TGCAGCTCTGGACAGGGGGCGGACTATGGCTACACCTTC
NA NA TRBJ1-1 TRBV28 CASSYLTGPSATEAFF TGTGCCAGCAGTTACCTCACAGGGCCGAGCGCCACTGAAGCTTTCTTT
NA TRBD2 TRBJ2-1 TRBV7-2 CASSTDLAGVFNEQFF TGTGCCAGCAGCACTGACCTAGCGGGAGTTTTCAATGAGCAGTTCTTC
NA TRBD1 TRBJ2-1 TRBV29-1 CSAARGQGGVNEQFF TGCAGCGCCGCCAGGGGACAGGGGGGAGTGAATGAGCAGTTCTTC
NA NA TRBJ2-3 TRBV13 CASSTRPGADTQYF TGTGCCAGCAGCACCAGGCCCGGGGCAGATACGCAGTATTTT
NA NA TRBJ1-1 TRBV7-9 CASSFVNLIAEAFF TGTGCCAGCAGCTTTGTGAACCTGATAGCTGAAGCTTTCTTT
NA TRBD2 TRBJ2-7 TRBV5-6 CASSSKLAGDNEQYF TGTGCCAGCAGCTCAAAACTAGCGGGAGACAACGAGCAGTACTTC
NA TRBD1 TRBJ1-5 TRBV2 CASRATTGVPLGSNQPQHF TGTGCCAGCAGAGCTACCACAGGGGTCCCATTGGGGAGCAATCAGCCCCAGCATTTT
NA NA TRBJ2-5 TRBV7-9 CASSPSGTLGETQYF TGTGCCAGCAGCCCATCCGGGACATTGGGGGAGACCCAGTACTTC
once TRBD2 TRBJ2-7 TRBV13 CASSQPTSGSWEQYF TGTGCCAGCAGCCAGCCAACTAGCGGGAGCTGGGAGCAGTACTTC
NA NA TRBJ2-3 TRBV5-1 CASSLDRSTDTQYF TGCGCCAGCAGCTTGGACCGGTCCACAGATACGCAGTATTTT
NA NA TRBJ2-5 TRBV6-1 CASSENGRVGGETQYF TGTGCCAGCAGTGAAAACGGGCGGGTGGGGGGAGAGACCCAGTACTTC
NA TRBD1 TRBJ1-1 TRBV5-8 CASSWGRDRRNTEAFF TGTGCCAGCAGCTGGGGCCGGGACAGGAGGAACACTGAAGCTTTCTTT
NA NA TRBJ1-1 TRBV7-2 CASSLSGMNTEAFF TGTGCCAGCAGCTTATCAGGGATGAACACTGAAGCTTTCTTT
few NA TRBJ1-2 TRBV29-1 CSVEARGTTYGYTF TGCAGCGTTGAGGCTAGGGGGACCACTTATGGCTACACCTTC
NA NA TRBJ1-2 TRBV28 CASSFGGDNYGYTF TGTGCCAGCAGTTTTGGGGGGGATAACTATGGCTACACCTTC
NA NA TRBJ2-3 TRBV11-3 CASSSLGDNTDTQYF TGTGCCAGCAGCTCCTTAGGGGACAACACAGATACGCAGTATTTT
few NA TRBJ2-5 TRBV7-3 CASSRQGQETQYF TGTGCCAGCAGCCGTCAGGGTCAAGAGACCCAGTACTTC
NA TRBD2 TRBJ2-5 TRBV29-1 CSTKQGAGASGRTETQYF TGCAGCACAAAACAGGGGGCAGGAGCTAGCGGGAGGACGGAGACCCAGTACTTC
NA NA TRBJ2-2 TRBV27 CASSLFYTGELFF TGTGCCAGCAGCTTGTTCTACACCGGGGAGCTGTTTTTT